What follows describes a single T cell receptor (beta chain). What it binds is unknown. The sample belongs to a study of graft-versus-host responses after intestinal transplantation. The protocol was immunoSEQ multiplex PCR, while the TCRdb copy is restricted to in-frame clones and leaves out a portion. Among over 75,000 clones listed, 70% to 90% were seen once. Germline loops: CDR1 SGHVS, CDR2 FNYEAQ. V lost 5 bases to trimming and J lost 0 bases, with 5 bases between them. The CDR3 consists of 13 residues. The rearrangement joins TRBV7-6 to TRBJ1-3; D gene unclear. This TCR was recovered from a human donor who received an intestinal transplant. The sample here was unstimulated CD4+ T cells sorted from spleen or lymph node cells, taken before intestinal transplant. The CDR3 is CASSRGSGNTIYF. The CDR3 nucleotides are TGTGCCAGCAGCCGGGGCTCTGGAAACACCATATATTTT.